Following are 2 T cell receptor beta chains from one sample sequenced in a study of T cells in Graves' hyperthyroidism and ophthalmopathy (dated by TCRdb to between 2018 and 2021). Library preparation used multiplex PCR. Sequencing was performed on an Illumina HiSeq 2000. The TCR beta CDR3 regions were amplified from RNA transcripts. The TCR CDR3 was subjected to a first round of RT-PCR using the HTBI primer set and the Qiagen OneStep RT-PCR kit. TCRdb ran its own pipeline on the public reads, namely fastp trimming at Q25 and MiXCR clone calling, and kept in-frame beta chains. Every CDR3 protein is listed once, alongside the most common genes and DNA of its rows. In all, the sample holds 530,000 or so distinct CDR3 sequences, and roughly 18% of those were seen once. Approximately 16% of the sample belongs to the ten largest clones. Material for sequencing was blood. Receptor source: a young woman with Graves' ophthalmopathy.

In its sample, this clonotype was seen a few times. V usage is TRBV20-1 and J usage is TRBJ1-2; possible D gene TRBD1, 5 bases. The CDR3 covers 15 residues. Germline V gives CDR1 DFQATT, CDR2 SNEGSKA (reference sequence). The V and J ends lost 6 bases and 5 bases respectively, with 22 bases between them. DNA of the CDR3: TGCAGTGCCATTACGGGGCTCACGAATTTATATGGCTACACCTTC. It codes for CSAITGLTNLYGYTF.

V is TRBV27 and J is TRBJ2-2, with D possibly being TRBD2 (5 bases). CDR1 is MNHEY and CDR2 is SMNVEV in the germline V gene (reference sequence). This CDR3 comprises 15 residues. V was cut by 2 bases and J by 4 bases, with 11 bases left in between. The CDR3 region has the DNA TGTGCCAGCAGTTTAAGGGCTCGGGGCACCGGGGAGCTGTTTTTT. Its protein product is CASSLRARGTGELFF.